Detailed here is one TCR beta chain. The antigen remains unidentified. The entry originates in a study of Ad26.COV2.S vaccination and SARS-CoV-2 variants. Findings and limits, study-wide: TCR breadth and depth estimates may have understated total T cell responses. People given the vaccine had a wider spike-specific TCR breadth than placebo recipients did. Measurement of non-spike TCR breadth gave similar results in vaccine and placebo recipients.

Profiled with immunoSEQ multiplex PCR; TCRdb holds only in-frame clones, not every one. Found here are some 190,000 clones, around 85% of them singletons; the top ten hold 4.5% to 7.5%. The CDR3 has 16 amino acids. V shed 2 bases and J 8 bases; nucleotides not matched to a gene: 9. The germline V gene encodes CDR1 SGHDN and CDR2 FVKESK. This specimen was peripheral blood, taken after recovery from COVID-19. The chain uses TRBV14 and TRBJ1-4; 9 bases are shared with TRBD1. This receptor was identified in a human donor who had recovered from COVID-19. In DNA, the CDR3 is TGTGCCAGCAGCCAACCTCCGGGACAGGGTGGGGAAAAACTGTTTTTT. Translated: CASSQPPGQGGEKLFF.